These 5 T cell receptor beta chains originate from one sample sequenced in a study of blood T cell repertoires in COVID-19 (dated by TCRdb to 2019 to 2021). Preparation of the library involved the immunoSEQ multiplex PCR assay. TCRdb retrieved this table from immuneACCESS and kept in-frame rearrangements only. Not all clones are present; in checked studies, unresolved V genes account for under half, and no reason is known for the remainder. The sample has under 200,000 clones on record, 79% of them singletons. The ten top clones hold under 20% of the sample. Material for sequencing was PBMCs or T cells enriched from blood (not recorded which). Receptor source: a woman aged 70 to 79 in a cohort exposed to, infected with or recovered from COVID-19 (not recorded which).

The V gene is TRBV28, the J gene TRBJ1-5, with TRBD1 matching over 8 bases. From germline, CDR1 is MDHEN and CDR2 SYDVKM. Losses at the gene ends were 1 base for V and 0 bases for J; bases not matched to a gene: 17. The CDR3 consists of 21 residues. As DNA, the CDR3 is TGTGCCAGCAGTTTATATAGACAGGGGAGGGCCGGGGGATATAGCAATCAGCCCCAGCATTTT. Translating gives CASSLYRQGRAGGYSNQPQHF. The full variable domain, rest sourced from reference TRBV28 and TRBJ1-5, is DVKVTQSSRYLVKRTGEKVFLECVQDMDHENMFWYRQDPGLGLRLIYFSYDVKMKEKGDIPEGYSVSREKKERFSLILESASTNQTSMYLCASSLYRQGRAGGYSNQPQHFGDGTRLSIL.

The rearrangement uses TRBV5-1 and TRBJ1-1, with D possibly being TRBD1 (6 bases). Looked up from germline, CDR1 is SGHRS and CDR2 is YFSETQ. This CDR3 contains 16 residues. Trimming left V 4 bases short and J 3 bases short, with 19 bases between. In DNA form, the CDR3 reads TGCGCCAGCAGCCCGGATACAGGGAGAAGGTACACTGAAGCTTTCTTT. Protein product: CASSPDTGRRYTEAFF.

This sequence joins TRBV7-8 and TRBJ2-2; no clear D gene. V lost 2 bases, J lost 6 bases, and 13 bases lay in between. The V gene's germline CDR1 is SGHVS and CDR2 FQNEAQ. The CDR3 is made up of 15 amino acids. CDR3 sequence reads: CASSLRPLSAGELFF. Written as DNA, the CDR3 is TGTGCCAGCAGCTTAAGGCCTTTGAGCGCCGGGGAGCTGTTTTTT.

A few counts support this clone. The chain joins TRBV6-6 to TRBJ1-6; no clear D. The CDR3 runs 14 residues. The V gene lost 6 bases and the J gene lost 6 bases, with 12 bases spanning the gap. In germline, CDR1 is MNHNY, CDR2 SVGAGI (reference sequence). The CDR3 DNA reads TGTGCCAGCAGGTCGCGAGGCATTAATTCACCCCTCCACTTT. Protein product: CASRSRGINSPLHF.

The chain couples TRBV27 to TRBJ1-1; D unclear. The CDR3 is 13 residues long. The V and J ends lost 2 bases and 5 bases respectively, with 9 bases between them. Germline-derived CDR1 and CDR2 are MNHEY and SMNVEV (reference sequence). In DNA form, the CDR3 reads TGTGCCAGCAGTTTAAGGAGGTTGACTGAAGCTTTCTTT. Translated, it gives CASSLRRLTEAFF.